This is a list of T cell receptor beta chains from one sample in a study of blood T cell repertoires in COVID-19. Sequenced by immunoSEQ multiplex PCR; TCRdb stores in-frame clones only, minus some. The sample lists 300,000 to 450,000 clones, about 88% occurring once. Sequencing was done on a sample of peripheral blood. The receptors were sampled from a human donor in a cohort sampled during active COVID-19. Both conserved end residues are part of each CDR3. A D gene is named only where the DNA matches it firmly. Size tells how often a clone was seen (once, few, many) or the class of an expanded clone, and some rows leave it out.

CASSTRTSGSRYEQYF,TGTGCCAGCAGCACCCGGACTAGCGGGAGCCGGTACGAGCAGTACTTC,TRBD2,few,TRBV7-2,TRBJ2-7
CASSPPGLAGTDTQYF,TGTGCCAGCTCACCGCCGGGACTAGCGGGCACAGATACGCAGTATTTT,TRBD2,.,TRBV18,TRBJ2-3
CASSEGLEETQYF,TGTGCCAGCAGTGAAGGCCTAGAAGAGACCCAGTACTTC,.,.,TRBV2,TRBJ2-5
CASSYPGENEKLFF,TGTGCCAGCAGTTACCCCGGGGAAAATGAAAAACTGTTTTTT,.,.,TRBV6-6,TRBJ1-4
CASGLADTQYF,TGTGCCAGCGGGCTTGCAGATACGCAGTATTTT,.,.,TRBV6-1,TRBJ2-3
CATSERDRVGEGGELFF,TGTGCCACCAGTGAGCGGGACAGGGTGGGTGAAGGCGGGGAGCTGTTTTTT,TRBD1,.,TRBV24-1,TRBJ2-2
CASSQGSPLRDYGYTF,TGCGCCAGCAGCCAAGGAAGCCCGCTGAGGGACTATGGCTACACCTTC,.,.,TRBV4-1,TRBJ1-2
CASSQDSGSSLYSYEQYF,TGCGCCAGCAGCCAAGATTCGGGATCCTCACTGTACTCCTACGAGCAGTACTTC,.,.,TRBV4-1,TRBJ2-7
CAWNQGLSGNTIYF,TGTGCCTGGAACCAGGGTCTCTCTGGAAACACCATATATTTT,.,.,TRBV30,TRBJ1-3
CASSVARATDTQYF,TGTGCCAGCAGCGTAGCCAGGGCCACAGATACGCAGTATTTT,.,.,TRBV9,TRBJ2-3
CASRVTGNEKLFF,TGTGCCAGCAGAGTGACAGGAAATGAAAAACTGTTTTTT,.,once,TRBV12-3/TRBV12-4,TRBJ1-4
CASSSSTSGSTDTQYF,TGTGCCAGCAGCTCTTCGACTAGCGGAAGCACAGATACGCAGTATTTT,TRBD2,.,TRBV7-9,TRBJ2-3
CASSGTSGGSEQFF,TGTGCCAGTAGTGGGACTAGCGGGGGGAGTGAGCAGTTCTTC,TRBD2,once,TRBV19,TRBJ2-1
CASSHRGDRGYEQYF,TGTGCCAGCAGCCACAGGGGGGACAGGGGCTACGAGCAGTACTTC,TRBD1,.,TRBV14,TRBJ2-7
CASSEGPSQETQYF,TGTGCCAGCAGTGAGGGGCCTAGCCAAGAGACCCAGTACTTC,.,.,TRBV2,TRBJ2-5
CASSPPRDSDTQYF,TGTGCCAGCTCACCACCGAGGGATTCAGATACGCAGTATTTT,.,.,TRBV18,TRBJ2-3
CASSLAAGGNEQFF,TGTGCCAGCAGCTTAGCGGCGGGGGGCAATGAGCAGTTCTTC,TRBD2,.,TRBV11-2,TRBJ2-1
CSVDRGQAYGYTF,TGCAGCGTTGATCGGGGACAGGCTTATGGCTACACCTTC,TRBD1,.,TRBV29-1,TRBJ1-2
CASSVGVTNSGNTIYF,TGTGCCAGCAGTGTCGGGGTAACTAACTCTGGAAACACCATATATTTT,.,.,TRBV9,TRBJ1-3
CAISKGLAGGPLQETQYF,TGTGCCATCAGCAAGGGACTAGCGGGAGGGCCCCTCCAAGAGACCCAGTACTTC,TRBD2,.,TRBV10-3,TRBJ2-5
CASSHLGGGFMNEQYF,TGTGCCAGCAGCCACTTAGGGGGGGGATTCATGAACGAGCAGTACTTC,.,.,TRBV5-4,TRBJ2-7
CASSISRVGEQYF,TGTGCCAGTAGTATATCCAGGGTGGGCGAGCAGTACTTC,.,.,TRBV19,TRBJ2-7
CASSLGQQETQYF,TGTGCCAGCAGCTTGGGCCAGCAAGAGACCCAGTACTTC,.,.,TRBV7-3,TRBJ2-5
CASSPRTWRQGGDEQYF,TGTGCCAGCTCACCACGGACTTGGCGTCAGGGGGGCGACGAGCAGTACTTC,.,.,TRBV18,TRBJ2-7
CASSLGTGERAFF,TGCGCCAGCAGCTTGGGAACAGGGGAACGAGCTTTCTTT,TRBD1,once,TRBV5-1,TRBJ1-1
CASSQEWGQSAGYTF,TGTGCCAGCAGCCAAGAGTGGGGACAGTCCGCGGGCTACACCTTC,TRBD1,.,TRBV4-2,TRBJ1-2
CASSPGLDSYEQYF,TGTGCCAGCAGCCCTGGACTAGACTCGTACGAGCAGTACTTC,TRBD2,.,TRBV5-4,TRBJ2-7
CASSQRQGSTELFF,TGTGCCAGCAGCCAGAGACAGGGTAGTACCGAGCTGTTTTTT,TRBD1,.,TRBV3-1/TRBV3-2,TRBJ2-2
CAWTSGRVNPSYNEQFF,TGTGCCTGGACTAGCGGGAGGGTAAATCCCTCCTACAATGAGCAGTTCTTC,TRBD2,.,TRBV30,TRBJ2-1
CASSLGREADTQYF,TGTGCCAGCAGCTTAGGGCGGGAGGCAGATACGCAGTATTTT,TRBD2,.,TRBV7-2,TRBJ2-3
CASSFYGTSGNEQFF,TGTGCCAGCAGCTTTTATGGGACTAGCGGCAATGAGCAGTTCTTC,TRBD2,.,TRBV5-5,TRBJ2-1
CASRLGTGREAFF,TGTGCCAGCAGGCTAGGGACAGGTCGTGAAGCTTTCTTT,TRBD1,once,TRBV7-9,TRBJ1-1